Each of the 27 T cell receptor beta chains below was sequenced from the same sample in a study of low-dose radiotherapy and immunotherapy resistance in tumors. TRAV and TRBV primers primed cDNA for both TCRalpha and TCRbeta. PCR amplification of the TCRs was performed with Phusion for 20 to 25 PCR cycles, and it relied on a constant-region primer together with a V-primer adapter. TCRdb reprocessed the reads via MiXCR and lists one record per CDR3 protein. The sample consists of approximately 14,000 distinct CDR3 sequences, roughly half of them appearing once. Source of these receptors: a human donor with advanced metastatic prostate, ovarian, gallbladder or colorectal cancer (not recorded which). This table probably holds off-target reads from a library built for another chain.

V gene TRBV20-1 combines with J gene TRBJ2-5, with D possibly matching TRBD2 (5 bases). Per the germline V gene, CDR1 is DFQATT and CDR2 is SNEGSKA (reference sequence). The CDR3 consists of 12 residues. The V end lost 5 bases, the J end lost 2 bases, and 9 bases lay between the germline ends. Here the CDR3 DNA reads TGCAGTGCTGTCCGAGGGCAAGAGACCCAGTACTTC. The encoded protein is CSAVRGQETQYF.

The CDR3 DNA reads TGCAGTGCTAGAGATGGAACCGGGAGGTGGAACACCGGGGAGCTGTTTTTT. Protein product: CSARDGTGRWNTGELFF. The chain has TRBV20-1 and TRBJ2-2; TRBD2 matches 7 bases. Looked up from germline, CDR1 is DFQATT and CDR2 is SNEGSKA (reference sequence). J was trimmed by 1 base and V by 0 bases; bases with no gene match: 8. This CDR3 spans 17 amino acids.

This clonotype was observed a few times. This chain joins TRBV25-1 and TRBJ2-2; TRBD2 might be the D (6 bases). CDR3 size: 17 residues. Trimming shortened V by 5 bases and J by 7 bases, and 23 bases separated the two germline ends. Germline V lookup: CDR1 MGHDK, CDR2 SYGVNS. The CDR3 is CASSPQVRLGSYGELFF. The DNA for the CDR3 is TGTGCCAGCAGTCCACAGGTGCGACTAGGTTCTTACGGGGAGCTGTTTTTT.

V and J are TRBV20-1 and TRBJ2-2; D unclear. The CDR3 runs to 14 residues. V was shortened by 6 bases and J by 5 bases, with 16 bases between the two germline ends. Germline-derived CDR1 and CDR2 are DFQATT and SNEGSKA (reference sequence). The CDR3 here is CSASPTWKTGELFF. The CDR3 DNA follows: TGCAGTGCCAGTCCGACATGGAAGACCGGGGAGCTGTTTTTT.

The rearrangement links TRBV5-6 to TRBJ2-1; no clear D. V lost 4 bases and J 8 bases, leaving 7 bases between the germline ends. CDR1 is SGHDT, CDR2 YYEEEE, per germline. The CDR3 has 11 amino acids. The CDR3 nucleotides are TGTGCCAGCAGCCGGAACTATGAGCAGTTCTTC. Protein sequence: CASSRNYEQFF.

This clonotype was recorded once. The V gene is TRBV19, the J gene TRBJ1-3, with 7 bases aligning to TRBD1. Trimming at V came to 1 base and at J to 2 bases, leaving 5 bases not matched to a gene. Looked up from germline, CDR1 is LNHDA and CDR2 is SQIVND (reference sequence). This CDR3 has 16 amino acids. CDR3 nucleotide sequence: TGTGCCAGTAGTATAGCGGCCGACAGGGCTGGAAACACCATATATTTT. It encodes CASSIAADRAGNTIYF. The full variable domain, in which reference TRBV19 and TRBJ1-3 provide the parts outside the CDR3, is DGGITQSPKYLFRKEGQNVTLSCEQNLNHDAMYWYRQDPGQGLRLIYYSQIVNDFQKGDIAEGYSVSREKKESFPLTVTSAQKNPTAFYLCASSIAADRAGNTIYFGEGSWLTVV.

CDR3 region: CSARAGSGRVNEQFF. DNA for the CDR3: TGCAGTGCTAGAGCCGGGAGCGGGAGGGTTAATGAGCAGTTCTTC. The chain carries TRBV20-1 and TRBJ2-1; the match to TRBD2 covers 10 bases. There are 15 residues in the CDR3. J was trimmed by 7 bases and V by 1 base; bases with no gene match: 7. Germline V CDR1 and CDR2: DFQATT, SNEGSKA (reference sequence).

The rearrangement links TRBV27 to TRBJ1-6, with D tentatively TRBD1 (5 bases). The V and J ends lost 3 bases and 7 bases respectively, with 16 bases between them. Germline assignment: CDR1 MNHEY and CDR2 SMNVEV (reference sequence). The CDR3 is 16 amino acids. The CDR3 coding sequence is TGTGCCAGCAGTTTCGGTGGGGCAGACCGGAATTCACCCCTCCACTTT. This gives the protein CASSFGGADRNSPLHF.

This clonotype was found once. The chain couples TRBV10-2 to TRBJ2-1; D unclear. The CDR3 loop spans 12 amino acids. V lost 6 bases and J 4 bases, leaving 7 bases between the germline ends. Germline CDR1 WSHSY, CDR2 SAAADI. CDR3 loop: CASSRLYNEQFF. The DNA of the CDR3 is TGCGCCAGCAGCCGACTGTACAATGAGCAGTTCTTC.

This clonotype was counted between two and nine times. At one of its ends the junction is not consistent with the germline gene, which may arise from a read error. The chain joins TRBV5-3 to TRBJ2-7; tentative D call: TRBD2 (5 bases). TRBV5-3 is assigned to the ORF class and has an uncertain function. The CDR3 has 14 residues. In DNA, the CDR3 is TGTGCCAGCAGCTTGGCGGGTACCTCCTACGAGCAGTACTTC. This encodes CASSLAGTSYEQYF.

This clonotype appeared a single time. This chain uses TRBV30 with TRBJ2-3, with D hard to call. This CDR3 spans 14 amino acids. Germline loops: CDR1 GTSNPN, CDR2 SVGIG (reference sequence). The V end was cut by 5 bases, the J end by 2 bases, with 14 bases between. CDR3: CAWEDLETTDTQYF. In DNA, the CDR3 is TGTGCCTGGGAGGATCTAGAAACCACAGATACGCAGTATTTT.

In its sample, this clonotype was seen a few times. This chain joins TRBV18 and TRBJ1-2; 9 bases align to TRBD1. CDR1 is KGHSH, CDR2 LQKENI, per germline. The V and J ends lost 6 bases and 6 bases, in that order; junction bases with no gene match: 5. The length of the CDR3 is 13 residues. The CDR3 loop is CASSPDRGNGYTF. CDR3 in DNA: TGTGCCAGCTCCCCGGACAGGGGAAATGGCTACACCTTC.

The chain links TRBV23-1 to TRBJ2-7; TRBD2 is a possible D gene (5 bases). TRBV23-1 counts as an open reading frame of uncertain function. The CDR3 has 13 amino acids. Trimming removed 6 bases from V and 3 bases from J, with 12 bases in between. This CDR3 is CASRPYRDYEQYF. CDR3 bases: TGCGCCAGCAGACCCTACCGGGACTACGAGCAGTACTTC.

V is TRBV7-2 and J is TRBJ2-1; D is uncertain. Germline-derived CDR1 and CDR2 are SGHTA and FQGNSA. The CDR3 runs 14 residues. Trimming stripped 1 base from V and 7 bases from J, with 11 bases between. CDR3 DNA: TGTGCCAGCAGCTTAGTTACGGTCAGGAATGAGCAGTTCTTC. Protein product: CASSLVTVRNEQFF.

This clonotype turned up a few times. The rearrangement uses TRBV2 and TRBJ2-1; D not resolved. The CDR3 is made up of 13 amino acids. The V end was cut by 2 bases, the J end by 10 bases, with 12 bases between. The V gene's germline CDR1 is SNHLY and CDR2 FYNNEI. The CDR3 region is CASSESGGFEQFF. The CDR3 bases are TGTGCCAGCAGTGAATCCGGCGGATTCGAGCAGTTCTTC. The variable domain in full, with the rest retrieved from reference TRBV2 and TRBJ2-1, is EPEVTQTPSHQVTQMGQEVILRCVPISNHLYFYWYRQILGQKVEFLVSFYNNEISEKSEIFDDQFSVERPDGSNFTLKIRSTKLEDSAMYFCASSESGGFEQFFGPGTRLTVL.

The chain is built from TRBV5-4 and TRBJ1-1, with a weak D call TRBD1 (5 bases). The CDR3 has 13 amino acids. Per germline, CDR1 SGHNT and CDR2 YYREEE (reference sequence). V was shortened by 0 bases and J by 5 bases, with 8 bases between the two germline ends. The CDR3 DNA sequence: TGTGCCAGCAGCTTGGGGGGGAGAACTGAAGCTTTCTTT. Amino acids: CASSLGGRTEAFF.

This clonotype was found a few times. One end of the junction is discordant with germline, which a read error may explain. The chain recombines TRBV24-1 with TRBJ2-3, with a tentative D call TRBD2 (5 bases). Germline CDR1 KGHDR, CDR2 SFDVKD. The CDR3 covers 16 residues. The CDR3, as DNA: TGTGCCACCAGTGATACGGACTCGCCCTACACAGATGCGCAGTATTTT. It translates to CATSDTDSPYTDAQYF.

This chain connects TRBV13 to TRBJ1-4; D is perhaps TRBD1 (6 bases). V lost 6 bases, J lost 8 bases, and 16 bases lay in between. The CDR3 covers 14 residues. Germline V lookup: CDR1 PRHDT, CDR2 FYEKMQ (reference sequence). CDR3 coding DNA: TGTGCCAGCAGTTCTGGCAGGGGAAGCGAAAAACTGTTTTTT. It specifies CASSSGRGSEKLFF.

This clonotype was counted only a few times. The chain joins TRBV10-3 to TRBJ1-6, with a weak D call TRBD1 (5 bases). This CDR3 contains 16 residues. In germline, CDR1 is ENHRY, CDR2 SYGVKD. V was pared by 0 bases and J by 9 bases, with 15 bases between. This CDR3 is CAISESLSGDGSPLHF. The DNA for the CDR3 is TGTGCCATCAGTGAGTCACTCTCCGGGGACGGTTCACCCCTCCACTTT.

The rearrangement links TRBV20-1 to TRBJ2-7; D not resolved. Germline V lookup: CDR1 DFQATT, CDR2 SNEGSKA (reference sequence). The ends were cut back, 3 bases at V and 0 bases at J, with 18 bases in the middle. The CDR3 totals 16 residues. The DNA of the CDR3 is TGCAGTGCTAGTCCTACCGACGGCAGAAGCTCCTACGAGCAGTACTTC. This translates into CSASPTDGRSSYEQYF.

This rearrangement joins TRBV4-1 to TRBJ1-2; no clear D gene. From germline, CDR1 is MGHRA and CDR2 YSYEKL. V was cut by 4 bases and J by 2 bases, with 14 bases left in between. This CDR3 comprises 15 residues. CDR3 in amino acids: CASSPTMGQNYGYTF. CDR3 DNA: TGCGCCAGCAGCCCGACAATGGGCCAGAACTATGGCTACACCTTC.

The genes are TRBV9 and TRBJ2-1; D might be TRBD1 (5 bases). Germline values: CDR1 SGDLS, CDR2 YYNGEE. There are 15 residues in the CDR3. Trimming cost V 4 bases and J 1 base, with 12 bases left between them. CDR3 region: CASSPWGGSYNEQFF. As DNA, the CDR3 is TGTGCCAGCAGCCCCTGGGGCGGATCCTACAATGAGCAGTTCTTC.

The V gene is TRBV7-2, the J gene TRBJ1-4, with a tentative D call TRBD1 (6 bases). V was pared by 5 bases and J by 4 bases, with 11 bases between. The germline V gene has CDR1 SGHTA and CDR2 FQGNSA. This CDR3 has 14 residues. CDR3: CASSPQGYNEKLFF. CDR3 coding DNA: TGTGCCAGCAGCCCACAGGGATATAATGAAAAACTGTTTTTT.

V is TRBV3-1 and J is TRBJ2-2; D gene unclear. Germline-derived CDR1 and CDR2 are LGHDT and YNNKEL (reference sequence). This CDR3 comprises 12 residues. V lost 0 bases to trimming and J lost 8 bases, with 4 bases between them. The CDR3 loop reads CASSQDRGELFF. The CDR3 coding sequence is TGTGCCAGCAGCCAAGATAGGGGGGAGCTGTTTTTT.

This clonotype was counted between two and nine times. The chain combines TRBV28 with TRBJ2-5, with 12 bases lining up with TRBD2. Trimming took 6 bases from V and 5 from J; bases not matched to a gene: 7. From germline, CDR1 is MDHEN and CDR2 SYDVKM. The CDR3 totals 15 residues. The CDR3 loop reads CASSGLAGPGETQYF. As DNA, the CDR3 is TGTGCCAGCAGCGGACTAGCGGGACCGGGGGAGACCCAGTACTTC.

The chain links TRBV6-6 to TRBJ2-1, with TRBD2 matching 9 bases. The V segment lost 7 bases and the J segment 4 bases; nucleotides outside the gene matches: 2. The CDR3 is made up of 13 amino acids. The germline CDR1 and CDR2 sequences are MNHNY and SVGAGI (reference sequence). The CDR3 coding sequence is TGTGCCAGCACGCTAGCGGGGTACAATGAGCAGTTCTTC. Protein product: CASTLAGYNEQFF.

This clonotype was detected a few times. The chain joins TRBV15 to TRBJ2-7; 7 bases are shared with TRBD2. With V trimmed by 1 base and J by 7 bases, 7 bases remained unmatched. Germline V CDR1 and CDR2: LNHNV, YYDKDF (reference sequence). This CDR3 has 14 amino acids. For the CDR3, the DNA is TGTGCCACCAGCAGAGGGGGGGGGACGGGTGAGCAGTACTTC. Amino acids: CATSRGGGTGEQYF.